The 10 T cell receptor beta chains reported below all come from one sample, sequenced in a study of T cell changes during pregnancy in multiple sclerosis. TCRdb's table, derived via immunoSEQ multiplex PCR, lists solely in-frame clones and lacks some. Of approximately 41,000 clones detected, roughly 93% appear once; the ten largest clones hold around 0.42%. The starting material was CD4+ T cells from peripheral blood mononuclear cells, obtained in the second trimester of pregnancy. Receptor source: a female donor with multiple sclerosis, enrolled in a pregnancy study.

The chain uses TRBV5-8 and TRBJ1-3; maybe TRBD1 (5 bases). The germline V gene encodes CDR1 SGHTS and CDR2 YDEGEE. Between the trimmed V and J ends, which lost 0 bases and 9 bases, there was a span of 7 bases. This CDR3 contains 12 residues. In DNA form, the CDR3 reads TGTGCCAGCAGCTTGGTGGACACCACCATATATTTT. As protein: CASSLVDTTIYF.

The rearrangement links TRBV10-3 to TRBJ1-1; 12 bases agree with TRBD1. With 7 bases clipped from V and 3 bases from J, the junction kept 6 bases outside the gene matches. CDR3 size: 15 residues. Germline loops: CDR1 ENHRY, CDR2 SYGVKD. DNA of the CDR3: TGTGCCATCATGGGACAGGGGGCTGGGGACACTGAAGCTTTCTTT. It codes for CAIMGQGAGDTEAFF.

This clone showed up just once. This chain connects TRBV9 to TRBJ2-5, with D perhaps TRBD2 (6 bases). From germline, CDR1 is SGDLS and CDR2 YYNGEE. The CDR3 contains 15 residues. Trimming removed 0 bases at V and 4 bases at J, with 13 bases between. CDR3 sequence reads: CASSVDGSSRETQYF. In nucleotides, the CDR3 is TGTGCCAGCAGCGTAGACGGGAGTTCGAGAGAGACCCAGTACTTC.

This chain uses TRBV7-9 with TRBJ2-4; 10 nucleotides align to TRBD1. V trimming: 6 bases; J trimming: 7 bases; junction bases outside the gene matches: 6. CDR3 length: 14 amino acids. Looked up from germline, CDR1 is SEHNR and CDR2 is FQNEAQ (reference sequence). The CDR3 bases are TGTGCCAGCAGTCCCGGGACAGGGGATAACATTCAGTACTTC. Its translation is CASSPGTGDNIQYF.

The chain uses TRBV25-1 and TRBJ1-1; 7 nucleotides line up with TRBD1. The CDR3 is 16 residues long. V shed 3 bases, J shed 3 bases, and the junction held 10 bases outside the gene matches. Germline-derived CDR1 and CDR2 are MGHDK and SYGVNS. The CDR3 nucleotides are TGTGCCAGCAGTGATGCTCCAGGGGGTGGTCACACTGAAGCTTTCTTT. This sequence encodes CASSDAPGGGHTEAFF.

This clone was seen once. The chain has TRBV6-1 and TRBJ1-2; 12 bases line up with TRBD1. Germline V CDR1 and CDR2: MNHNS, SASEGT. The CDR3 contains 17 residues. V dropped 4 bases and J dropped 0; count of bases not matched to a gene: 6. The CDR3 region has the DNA TGTGCCAGCAGTGGACGGGACAGGGGGCGAACTAACTATGGCTACACCTTC. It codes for CASSGRDRGRTNYGYTF.

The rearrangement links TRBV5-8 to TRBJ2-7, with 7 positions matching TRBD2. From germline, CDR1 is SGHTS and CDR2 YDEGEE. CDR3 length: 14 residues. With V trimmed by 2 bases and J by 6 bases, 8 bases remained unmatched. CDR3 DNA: TGTGCCAGCAGCTTAATCGAAGCGGGGCGCGAGCAGTACTTC. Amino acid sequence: CASSLIEAGREQYF.

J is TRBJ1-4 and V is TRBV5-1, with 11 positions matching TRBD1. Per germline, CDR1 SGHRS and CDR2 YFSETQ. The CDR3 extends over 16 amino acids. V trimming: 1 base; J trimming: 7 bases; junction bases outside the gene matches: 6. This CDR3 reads CASSLIPGQGGEKLFF. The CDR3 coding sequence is TGCGCCAGCAGCTTGATTCCGGGACAGGGGGGTGAAAAACTGTTTTTT.

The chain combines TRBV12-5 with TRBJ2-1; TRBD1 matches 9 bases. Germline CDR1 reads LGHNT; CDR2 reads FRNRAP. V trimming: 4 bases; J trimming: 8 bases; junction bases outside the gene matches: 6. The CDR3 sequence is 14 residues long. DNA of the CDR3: TGTGCTAGTGGTTCGGGGACAGGGTATCATGAGCAGTTCTTC. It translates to CASGSGTGYHEQFF.

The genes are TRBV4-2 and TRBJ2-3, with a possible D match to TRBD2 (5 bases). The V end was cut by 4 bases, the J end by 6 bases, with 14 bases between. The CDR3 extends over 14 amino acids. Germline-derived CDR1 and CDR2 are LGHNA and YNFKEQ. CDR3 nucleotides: TGTGCCAGCAGCCCAACCTCAGGACTCGATACGCAGTATTTT. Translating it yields CASSPTSGLDTQYF.